This entry lists 17 T cell receptor beta chains sequenced from one sample in a study of T cells in Graves' hyperthyroidism and ophthalmopathy. RNA transcripts served as the template for amplifying TCR beta CDR3 regions. Initially, a first-round RT-PCR of the TCR CDR3 employed the HTBI primer set. TCRdb independently ran MiXCR on the multiplex PCR reads; one entry per CDR3 protein. The table shows just under 750,000 distinct CDR3 sequences, with 35% occurring only once. Sequenced material: blood. Receptor source: a woman in her forties with Graves' hyperthyroidism.

Note on this clonotype: Germline is not matched at one junction end, which may reflect a read error. V is TRBV7-2 and J is TRBJ1-1, with D possibly TRBD1 on 5 matching bases. This CDR3 comprises 14 residues. Germline-derived CDR1 and CDR2 are SGHTA and FQGNSA. The CDR3 DNA reads TGCGCCAGCAGCCAAGTCGCCAGGGCCACTGAAGCTTTCTTT. Amino acids: CASSQVARATEAFF.

This rearrangement joins TRBV25-1 to TRBJ1-4, with TRBD1 matching over 7 bases. Losses at the gene ends were 8 bases for V and 4 bases for J; bases not matched to a gene: 10. Germline V gives CDR1 MGHDK, CDR2 SYGVNS. The CDR3 contains 15 residues. This CDR3 is CASSPPGTDNEKLFF. The CDR3 nucleotides read TGTGCCAGCTCACCTCCCGGGACAGATAATGAAAAACTGTTTTTT.

The rearrangement uses TRBV2 and TRBJ1-5; D may be TRBD1 (5 bases). This CDR3 contains 13 residues. The ends were cut back, 4 bases at V and 5 bases at J, with 9 bases in the middle. Germline CDR1 and CDR2: SNHLY and FYNNEI. The CDR3 is CASSGQLHQPQHF. CDR3 DNA sequence: TGTGCCAGCAGTGGACAGTTACATCAGCCCCAGCATTTT. Supplemented by reference TRBV2 and TRBJ1-5, the full variable domain reads EPEVTQTPSHQVTQMGQEVILRCVPISNHLYFYWYRQILGQKVEFLVSFYNNEISEKSEIFDDQFSVERPDGSNFTLKIRSTKLEDSAMYFCASSGQLHQPQHFGDGTRLSIL.

This chain connects TRBV6-1 to TRBJ1-5; 7 bases fit TRBD1. Looked up from germline, CDR1 is MNHNS and CDR2 is SASEGT. The junction had 10 bases not matched to a gene; V was cut back by 8 bases and J by 0 bases. The CDR3 spans 16 residues. The CDR3 region is CASSPTGEYSNQPQHF. The CDR3 bases are TGTGCCAGCTCACCTACAGGGGAGTATAGCAATCAGCCCCAGCATTTT.

V gene TRBV15 combines with J gene TRBJ1-2; D might be TRBD1 (6 bases). The CDR3 sequence is 17 residues long. The V gene's germline CDR1 is LNHNV and CDR2 YYDKDF (reference sequence). The ends were cut back, 3 bases at V and 3 bases at J, with 20 bases in the middle. CDR3 region: CATSSPTHRGDYYGYTF. Here the CDR3 DNA reads TGTGCCACCAGCAGTCCGACCCATAGGGGGGACTACTATGGCTACACCTTC.

This clonotype has just a few counts. The V and J genes are TRBV20-1 and TRBJ2-7, with a possible D match to TRBD2 (6 bases). With the DNA end fitting TRBJ2-1 better, the J assignment may be wrong. The germline V gene encodes CDR1 DFQATT and CDR2 SNEGSKA (reference sequence). This CDR3 contains 14 residues. In DNA form, the CDR3 reads TGCAGTGCTAGAGATGTAAGCGGGTACCCTGAGCAGTTCTTC. This translates into CSARDVSGYPEQFF.

The chain recombines TRBV7-2 with TRBJ1-1; TRBD1 agrees at 7 bases. Germline V gene lookup returns CDR1 SGHTA and CDR2 FQGNSA. This CDR3 is built from 15 residues. The trim removed 4 bases at V and 4 bases at J, leaving 9 bases unmatched. The CDR3 DNA is TGTGCCAGCAGCTACACAGGGGCTAGTGGCACTGAAGCTTTCTTT. Amino acid sequence: CASSYTGASGTEAFF.

At least ten counts were recorded for this clonotype. The rearrangement uses TRBV2 and TRBJ1-5; unclear D gene. Germline lookup yields CDR1 SNHLY and CDR2 FYNNEI. The CDR3 has 13 residues. Trimming left V 8 bases short and J 0 bases short, with 8 bases between. CDR3 sequence: CASQKYSNQPQHF. The CDR3 DNA reads as TGTGCCAGCCAGAAATATAGCAATCAGCCCCAGCATTTT.

This clonotype turned up a few times. The V gene is TRBV28, the J gene TRBJ1-2; D is undetermined. The germline gives CDR1 MDHEN, CDR2 SYDVKM. The length of the CDR3 is 15 residues. V gave up 3 bases and J gave up 7 bases, with 18 bases separating them. The CDR3 nucleotides are TGTGCCAGCAGTTTCTTTGGTCCGAAGTCCCCTGGCTACACCTTC. Translation gives CASSFFGPKSPGYTF.

The sample holds many counts of this clonotype. The J gene is TRBJ2-7, the V gene TRBV10-2; D call uncertain. V gave up 8 bases and J gave up 0 bases, with 5 bases separating them. Germline CDR1 is WSHSY and CDR2 is SAAADI. This CDR3 has 11 residues. The CDR3 reads CASGHSYEQYF. The CDR3 DNA reads as TGCGCCAGCGGCCACTCCTACGAGCAGTACTTC.

The V call is TRBV3-1, the J call TRBJ1-1; D gene ambiguous. Germline V gene sequence: CDR1 LGHDT, CDR2 YNNKEL (reference sequence). The CDR3 sequence is 13 residues long. V was pared by 8 bases and J by 5 bases, with 15 bases between. The chain's CDR3 is CASSPSQRTEAFF. Here the CDR3 DNA reads TGTGCCAGCTCCCCCTCACAGAGAACTGAAGCTTTCTTT.

This clonotype was observed a single time. The chain has TRBV10-3 and TRBJ2-5, with no clear D. The ends were cut back, 5 bases at V and 5 bases at J, with 18 bases in the middle. CDR1 ENHRY and CDR2 SYGVKD come from the germline V gene. The CDR3 runs to 15 residues. The CDR3 DNA sequence: TGTGCCATCAGTTCCGACGAAGGAGTGGGGGAGACCCAGTACTTC. It encodes CAISSDEGVGETQYF.

This clonotype was seen a handful of times. Germline is not matched at one junction end, which may reflect a read error. This chain uses TRBV7-2 with TRBJ2-7; D may correspond to TRBD1 or TRBD2 (5 bases each). The CDR3 loop spans 16 amino acids. Germline CDR1 and CDR2: SGHTA and FQGNSA. The CDR3 DNA follows: TGCGCCAGCAGCCAAGGTGACCAGGGATGGGGGTACGAGCAGTACTTC. Protein sequence: CASSQGDQGWGYEQYF.

This clonotype was found many times. The chain employs TRBV5-6 and TRBJ2-5; D unresolved. Germline CDR1 and CDR2: SGHDT and YYEEEE. V gave up 0 bases and J gave up 9 bases, with 12 bases separating them. There are 13 residues in the CDR3. Here the CDR3 reads CASSLGSSAAQYF. CDR3 nucleotides: TGTGCCAGCAGCTTGGGGTCATCCGCGGCCCAGTACTTC.

This clonotype came up once. The genes are TRBV4-1 and TRBJ1-1; no reliable D call. Germline values: CDR1 MGHRA, CDR2 YSYEKL. The V and J ends lost 0 bases and 5 bases respectively, with 16 bases between them. This CDR3 region has 16 residues. CDR3 nucleotides: TGCGCCAGCAGCCAAGATTCAAGGGAAATTGGGACTGAAGCTTTCTTT. Protein: CASSQDSREIGTEAFF.

This clonotype was observed at least ten times. In nucleotides, the CDR3 is TGCGCCAGCAGCCTAGTACCGAACACCGGCGAGACCCAGTACTTC. It yields the protein CASSLVPNTGETQYF. The chain recombines TRBV4-1 with TRBJ2-5, with D uncertain. Germline CDR1 MGHRA, CDR2 YSYEKL. The CDR3 runs to 15 residues. V dropped 4 bases and J dropped 5 bases, with 17 bases sitting between them.

This clonotype has at least ten counts. The V call is TRBV12-3 or TRBV12-4, the J call TRBJ1-1; D remains unclear. V was cut by 3 bases and J by 0 bases, with 8 bases left in between. CDR3 size: 14 residues. Here the CDR3 reads CASSLSRMNTEAFF. CDR3 coding DNA: TGTGCCAGCAGTTTGTCACGGATGAACACTGAAGCTTTCTTT.